This is a list of T cell receptor beta chains from one sample in a study of blood T cell repertoires in COVID-19. Sequencing was performed with immunoSEQ multiplex PCR; in TCRdb, only in-frame clones are kept and a portion is missing. The table lists 310,000 or so clones, 86% of them singletons. Material for sequencing was peripheral blood. The receptor source for this set is a woman in her forties or fifties with acute or convalescent COVID-19. Each CDR3 is given without its conserved first and last residue. The order of the fields is V gene, J gene, CDR3 length, CDR3 protein.

TRBV28	TRBJ2-7	15	ASSSTQRGTGVYEQY
TRBV15	TRBJ2-1	14	ATSKSSGTNYNEQF
TRBV5-4	TRBJ2-7	13	ASSRPGYSSYEQY
TRBV5-1	TRBJ1-1	14	ASSAGTGAVNTEAF
TRBV28	TRBJ1-2	13	ASSLGRGQDYGYT
TRBV27	TRBJ2-5	12	ASSQRGTGWTQY
TRBV15	TRBJ2-3	13	ATRGELLSTDTQY
TRBV6-1	TRBJ1-1	10	ASSERAAEAF
TRBV4-1	TRBJ2-3	14	ASSHRDRISTDTQY
TRBV5-4	TRBJ2-2	14	ASSSASRQNTGELF
TRBV9	TRBJ1-4	13	ASSGQGSTNEKLF
TRBV6-2/TRBV6-3	TRBJ2-1	13	ASSKPGQNYNEQF
TRBV7-9	TRBJ1-4	16	ASSIGQGPTSRDEKLF
TRBV24-1	TRBJ2-5	12	ATSSTGVRETQY
TRBV27	TRBJ2-3	10	TSGETAHTQY
TRBV4-2	TRBJ1-6	12	ASTGDRGNSPLH
TRBV7-6	TRBJ1-6	12	ASSLSQGSSPLH
TRBV11-1	TRBJ2-7	13	ASSSWGGSSYEQY
TRBV2	TRBJ1-1	12	ASSDRTGDTEAF
TRBV5-5	TRBJ1-5	13	ASSFFHNSNQPQH
TRBV18	TRBJ2-1	12	ASSTTSGSDEQF
TRBV20-1	TRBJ2-7	11	SASSGRIYEQY
TRBV5-1	TRBJ2-5	13	ASSLAVGGQRAQY
TRBV19	TRBJ2-7	12	ASTAGRGTYEQY
TRBV9	TRBJ2-3	13	ASSVGNRLEDTQY
TRBV11-3	TRBJ2-5	11	ASSLAGGETQY
TRBV24-1	TRBJ1-6	13	ATSETGSSNSPLH
TRBV7-2	TRBJ2-7	14	ASSPQPLGGSYEQY
TRBV5-8	TRBJ1-6	12	ASMGRGRNSPLH